This T cell receptor (beta chain) was profiled in a study of cytomegalovirus exposure and HLA in healthy donors. About the research overall: In a previous analysis, about 100 million unique TCR beta sequences were found from some 200 million T cells. The study, taken as a whole, reports: The study recorded some 160 TCR beta chains that were cytomegalovirus-associated. Most TCR beta V segments were productive about 87% or about 30% of the time in an earlier analysis.

V dropped 5 bases and J dropped 2 bases, with 13 bases sitting between them. Germline V gene data show CDR1 as SGHAT and CDR2 as FQNNGV. The CDR3 spans 14 residues. The donors (healthy individuals) were bone marrow donors. Remarks on this clone: Its antigen is not identified.

With 60 Vbeta and 13 Jbeta primers, the PCR was carried out. Clones were read by immunoSEQ multiplex PCR, and TCRdb kept only the in-frame ones, dropping some. The data show 210,000 or so clones, with around 83% seen just once and 0.2% to 0.3% held by the top ten. This chain uses TRBV11-2 with TRBJ2-7, with D perhaps TRBD1 (6 bases). The sequenced sample was PBMCs. This sequence originates from a girl aged 2 to 10 in good health and CMV-seronegative. The CDR3 DNA reads TGTGCCAGCAGCCCCTCGGACAGAACCTACGAGCAGTACTTC. Protein: CASSPSDRTYEQYF.